Following are 10 T cell receptor beta chains from one sample sequenced in a study of shared clonotypes between healthy human individuals. TCRdb's table, derived via immunoSEQ multiplex PCR, lists solely in-frame clones and lacks some. Among about 1.5 million clones, around 98% were seen once, and the ten largest hold less than 0.55%. The sequenced sample was naive CD4+ T cells sorted from blood. Subset of the sample: CD45RA+ positively selected. These receptor sequences come from a young man in good health.

The rearrangement uses TRBV4-2 and TRBJ1-5; D ambiguous. Germline V CDR1 and CDR2: LGHNA, YNFKEQ. The CDR3 is 16 residues long. Trimming took 5 bases from V and 0 from J, leaving 14 bases between them. CDR3 protein: CASSLGGSHSNQPQHF. CDR3 coding DNA: TGTGCCAGCAGCTTGGGTGGGTCCCATAGCAATCAGCCCCAGCATTTT.

The chain couples TRBV14 to TRBJ2-7; 8 nucleotides agree with TRBD2. Germline V gene sequence: CDR1 SGHDN, CDR2 FVKESK. J was trimmed by 1 base and V by 4 bases; bases with no gene match: 6. The CDR3 is made up of 15 amino acids. The DNA of the CDR3 is TGTGCCAGCAGCCCCGGGACTAGACCTTCCTACGAGCAGTACTTC. It translates to CASSPGTRPSYEQYF.

The chain couples TRBV9 to TRBJ2-7, with TRBD1 identical over 9 bases. Germline V gives CDR1 SGDLS, CDR2 YYNGEE. This CDR3 spans 14 amino acids. V was clipped by 3 bases and J by 7 bases; unmatched bases: 8. CDR3 region: CASSGRDRVREQYF. Here the CDR3 DNA reads TGTGCCAGCAGCGGCCGGGACAGGGTGCGGGAGCAGTACTTC.

The chain carries TRBV25-1 and TRBJ2-1; D possibly corresponds to TRBD2 (5 bases). V lost 1 base to trimming and J lost 2 bases, with 18 bases between them. The CDR3 sequence is 18 residues long. Germline values: CDR1 MGHDK, CDR2 SYGVNS. The chain's CDR3 is CASSELNGIPGAYNEQFF. CDR3 sequence (DNA): TGTGCCAGCAGTGAATTAAATGGGATTCCCGGGGCCTACAATGAGCAGTTCTTC.

Comments on this clone: The sample contains more than one DNA sequence encoding this CDR3. This chain connects TRBV27 to TRBJ2-2, with D perhaps TRBD1 (6 bases). CDR1 MNHEY and CDR2 SMNVEV come from the germline V gene (reference sequence). V shed 3 bases and J shed 2 bases, with 10 bases lying between them. This CDR3 contains 15 residues. CDR3 in amino acids: CASSFRTANTGELFF. CDR3 DNA: TGTGCCAGCAGTTTTCGGACAGCAAACACCGGGGAGCTGTTTTTT.

V and J are TRBV18 and TRBJ1-4; D remains unclear. The germline gives CDR1 KGHSH, CDR2 LQKENI. The CDR3 consists of 14 residues. V lost 2 bases to trimming and J lost 7 bases, with 11 bases between them. CDR3 sequence reads: CASSPSGTSEKLFF. Here the CDR3 DNA reads TGTGCCAGCTCACCATCGGGTACTTCTGAAAAACTGTTTTTT.

The chain has TRBV4-3 and TRBJ2-3; 13 nucleotides match TRBD2. The trim removed 4 bases at V and 4 bases at J, leaving 8 bases unmatched. Germline CDR1 LGHNA, CDR2 YSLEER. The CDR3 totals 17 residues. CDR3 amino acids: CASSPGTSGTGADTQYF. CDR3 coding DNA: TGCGCCAGCAGCCCCGGGACTAGCGGGACGGGAGCAGATACGCAGTATTTT.

V gene TRBV27 combines with J gene TRBJ2-5, with D maybe TRBD1 (5 bases). V shed 0 bases and J shed 5 bases, with 13 bases lying between them. CDR1 and CDR2 from the germline V gene are MNHEY and SMNVEV (reference sequence). The CDR3 has 15 amino acids. CDR3 in amino acids: CASSLSFRARETQYF. The DNA for the CDR3 is TGTGCCAGCAGTTTATCATTCAGGGCTAGGGAGACCCAGTACTTC.

The chain links TRBV5-1 to TRBJ2-2, with 7 nucleotides matching TRBD2. Germline trimming cut 4 bases from V and 6 bases from J; bases unmatched to any gene: 15. The CDR3 runs 17 residues. Germline CDR1 reads SGHRS; CDR2 reads YFSETQ. The CDR3 region is CASSAYVGRERSGELFF. The CDR3 DNA follows: TGCGCCAGCAGCGCGTATGTGGGGCGGGAGCGGTCCGGGGAGCTGTTTTTT.

As regards this clone: This sample includes further DNA sequences coding for the same CDR3. The chain uses TRBV7-9 and TRBJ2-7, with unresolved D. Germline V gene sequence: CDR1 SEHNR, CDR2 FQNEAQ (reference sequence). V was clipped by 1 base and J by 4 bases, with 8 bases between them. This CDR3 has 13 amino acids. The CDR3 loop is CASSLGVGYEQYF. CDR3 nucleotide sequence: TGTGCCAGCAGCTTAGGTGTTGGATACGAGCAGTACTTC.